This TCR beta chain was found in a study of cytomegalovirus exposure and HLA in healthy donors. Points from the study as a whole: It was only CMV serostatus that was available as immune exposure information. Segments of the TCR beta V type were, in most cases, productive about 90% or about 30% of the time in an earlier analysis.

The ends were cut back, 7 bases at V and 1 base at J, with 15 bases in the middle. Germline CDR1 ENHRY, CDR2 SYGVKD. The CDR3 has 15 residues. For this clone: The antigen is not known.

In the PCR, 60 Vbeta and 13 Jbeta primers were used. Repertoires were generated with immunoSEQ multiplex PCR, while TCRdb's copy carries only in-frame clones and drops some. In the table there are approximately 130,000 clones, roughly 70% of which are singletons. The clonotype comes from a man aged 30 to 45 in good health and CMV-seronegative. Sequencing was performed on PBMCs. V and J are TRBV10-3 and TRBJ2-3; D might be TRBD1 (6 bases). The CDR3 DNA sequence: TGTGCCATCAACCCGGACAGAGGGGGCACAGATACGCAGTATTTT. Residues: CAINPDRGGTDTQYF.